Given below is one T cell receptor (beta chain) in context. No antigen is known for it. This entry belongs to a study of read filtering for tumor transcriptome and immune sequencing. Overall study context: By R-ISS, stages I, II and III held around 8, 15 and 7 patients. Transcriptome libraries were built from DNase-treated RNA. General observations from the study: Approximately 82% of IR-seq clonotypes had one read, totaling about 3.5% of reads; RNA-seq: approximately 73% and 42%. Dropping single-read clonotypes raised IR-seq and RNA-seq shared-clonotype correlation.

Germline CDR1 reads LNHDA; CDR2 reads SQIVND (reference sequence). Unmatched junction bases numbered 6, after V lost 1 base and J lost 3 bases. The CDR3 covers 18 residues. Molecular barcoded adaptors covering alpha/delta and beta/gamma chains were used on approximately 400 ng RNA. Using its own MiXCR run on the reads, TCRdb lists one record per CDR3 protein. In the table there are roughly 130,000 distinct CDR3 sequences, 13% of which are singletons. The sample was a population of CD138-negative cells sorted from bone marrow. V gene TRBV19 combines with J gene TRBJ2-2, with TRBD2 identical over 12 bases. The sequence derives from a donor over 35 with multiple myeloma. The CDR3 spells CASSIGLAGEPYTGELFF. The CDR3 nucleotides are TGTGCCAGTAGTATAGGACTAGCGGGAGAACCGTACACCGGGGAGCTGTTTTTT.